One TCR beta chain is described in this entry. Its antigen is unidentified. Other DNA sequences of this sample code for an identical CDR3. V was pared by 5 bases and J by 4 bases, with 10 bases between. Germline V lookup: CDR1 SGHTA, CDR2 FQGNSA. This CDR3 region has 13 residues. Deep level was the assay's run setting. Around 30,000 T cell genomes, or approximately 200 ng DNA, went into the sorted-subset replicate PCRs. Here immunoSEQ multiplex PCR was the method, and the copy in TCRdb shows in-frame clones only, minus some. Of about 1.5 million clones in the sample, 96% are singletons; the top ten hold about 1.2%. The data belong to a study of shared clonotypes between healthy human individuals. For the study at large: Researchers assigned three CD4 naive, three CD4 memory, two CD8 naive and one CD8 memory plate to each donor.

Findings and caveats of the study: Richness estimates generally favored naive over memory subsets.

The sequence was obtained from a young man in good health. The chain combines TRBV7-2 with TRBJ2-3, with D possibly matching TRBD2 (6 bases). The sequencing input was naive CD4+ T cells sorted from blood. Documented subset: CD45RA+ positively selected. The CDR3 reads CASSTRLADTQYF. DNA of the CDR3: TGTGCCAGCAGCACGAGACTAGCAGATACGCAGTATTTT.